The 7 T cell receptor beta chains given below trace back to one sample, sequenced in a study of shared clonotypes between healthy human individuals (dated by TCRdb to the early 2020s). Library preparation employed the immunoSEQ multiplex PCR assay. Drawn from immuneACCESS, this table holds only the in-frame rearrangements with V and J called that TCRdb kept. Clones are partly lost; checked studies trace under half to an unresolved V gene and leave the rest unexplained. In all, the sample holds hundreds of thousands of clones, and approximately 79% of those were seen once. The ten largest clonotypes hold approximately 1.6% of the sample. Sequenced input: memory CD4+ T cells sorted from blood. This sample's cell subset or site label indicates: CD45RA-negative fraction. The origin of the receptors is a woman in her thirties in good health.

The rearrangement uses TRBV19 and TRBJ1-2; TRBD1 agrees at 9 bases. With 5 bases clipped from V and 4 bases from J, the junction kept 11 bases outside the gene matches. This CDR3 contains 16 residues. From germline, CDR1 is LNHDA and CDR2 SQIVND (reference sequence). The CDR3 here is CASSDRADRGFYGYTF. The CDR3 region has the DNA TGTGCCAGTAGTGATCGAGCGGACAGGGGATTCTATGGCTACACCTTC.

The J gene is TRBJ2-2, the V gene TRBV5-6; D is possibly TRBD2 (5 bases). The V gene's germline CDR1 is SGHDT and CDR2 YYEEEE. The ends were cut back, 0 bases at V and 5 bases at J, with 8 bases in the middle. The CDR3 is made up of 14 amino acids. In nucleotides, the CDR3 is TGTGCCAGCAGCTTGGGTGGCGGGACCGGGGAGCTGTTTTTT. Its translation: CASSLGGGTGELFF.

The chain carries TRBV5-4 and TRBJ1-4; 10 bases are shared with TRBD1. Looked up from germline, CDR1 is SGHNT and CDR2 is YYREEE (reference sequence). V was clipped by 0 bases and J by 5 bases; unmatched bases: 4. The CDR3 sequence is 16 residues long. Written as DNA, the CDR3 is TGTGCCAGCAGCTTGGCGCCGGGACAGGGGAATGAAAAACTGTTTTTT. As protein: CASSLAPGQGNEKLFF.

The chain employs TRBV10-1 and TRBJ2-1; D may be TRBD2 (6 bases). The CDR3 is made up of 15 amino acids. Germline assignment: CDR1 WNHNN and CDR2 SYGVQD (reference sequence). V gave up 3 bases and J gave up 8 bases, with 17 bases separating them. CDR3 residues: CASSDYGGTVHEQFF. The CDR3, as DNA: TGCGCCAGCAGTGACTACGGGGGTACGGTGCATGAGCAGTTCTTC.

This clone was detected ten times or more. The gene calls are TRBV19 and TRBJ2-1; TRBD1 agrees at 8 bases. This CDR3 contains 14 residues. J was trimmed by 9 bases and V by 6 bases; bases with no gene match: 10. The V gene's germline CDR1 is LNHDA and CDR2 SQIVND (reference sequence). DNA for the CDR3: TGTGCCAGTAGAGATCATCAGGGGGCCGGTGAGCAGTTCTTC. It codes for CASRDHQGAGEQFF.

The chain is built from TRBV4-2 and TRBJ2-7, with D tentatively TRBD2 (7 bases). CDR3 size: 15 residues. The germline CDR1 and CDR2 sequences are LGHNA and YNFKEQ. The V gene lost 0 bases and the J gene lost 5 bases, with 14 bases spanning the gap. The CDR3 loop reads CASSQESGTSHEQYF. CDR3 in DNA: TGTGCCAGCAGCCAAGAAAGCGGGACATCCCACGAGCAGTACTTC.

The genes are TRBV6-4 and TRBJ2-1; 11 bases line up with TRBD2. This CDR3 comprises 17 residues. Losses at the gene ends were 4 bases for V and 5 bases for J; bases not matched to a gene: 10. Per the germline V gene, CDR1 is MRHNA and CDR2 is SNTAGT. The CDR3 sequence: CASSGTEGLADNNEQFF. The CDR3 nucleotides read TGTGCCAGCAGTGGGACAGAGGGACTAGCGGATAACAATGAGCAGTTCTTC.